This is a list of T cell receptor beta chains from one sample in a study of cytomegalovirus exposure and HLA in healthy donors. Only in-frame clones appear in the TCRdb table, and some are missing; sequencing was by immunoSEQ multiplex PCR. The sample holds about 130,000 clones; 77% are singletons and the top ten take 4.2%. The sequencing sample was made of PBMCs. These receptors came from a male donor in good health and CMV-seropositive. Each CDR3 is given with its conserved first and last residue. D genes are given only for firm matches. Size is omitted from some rows. Given values are once, few, many or a class for expanded clones.

clone size,D gene,V gene,J gene,CDR3 protein,CDR3 DNA
.,TRBD2,TRBV7-8,TRBJ2-7,CASSSSGGISYEQYF,TGTGCCAGCAGCTCAAGCGGGGGGATATCCTACGAGCAGTACTTC
.,.,TRBV9,TRBJ2-7,CASSVRAGTPSAYEQYF,TGTGCCAGCAGCGTTCGAGCCGGGACTCCCTCTGCCTACGAGCAGTACTTC
.,.,TRBV5-4,TRBJ2-1,CASRPGGPSSYNEQFF,TGTGCCAGCAGGCCGGGCGGGCCGAGCTCCTACAATGAGCAGTTCTTC
few,TRBD1,TRBV6-1,TRBJ1-1,CASSESTGGPVWNTEAFF,TGTGCCAGCAGTGAGTCAACAGGGGGCCCGGTGTGGAACACTGAAGCTTTCTTT
few,.,TRBV15,TRBJ1-1,CATSRDAGFEAFF,TGTGCCACCAGCAGAGATGCGGGTTTCGAAGCTTTCTTT
.,.,TRBV5-1,TRBJ2-7,CASSPGNRGPYEQYF,TGCGCCAGCAGCCCGGGAAACAGAGGCCCGTACGAGCAGTACTTC
.,.,TRBV6-5,TRBJ2-7,CASSLGVLKSYEQYF,TGTGCCAGCAGTTTAGGGGTTCTCAAATCCTACGAGCAGTACTTC
.,.,TRBV5-1,TRBJ2-3,CASSLGELRGTDTQYF,TGCGCCAGCAGCTTGGGTGAACTACGCGGCACAGATACGCAGTATTTT
.,.,TRBV9,TRBJ2-6,CASRSARLSGANVLTF,TGTGCCAGCAGGTCGGCTAGATTATCTGGGGCCAACGTCCTGACTTTC
.,.,TRBV27,TRBJ2-1,CASSWSRNNEQFF,TGTGCCAGCAGTTGGTCGCGAAACAATGAGCAGTTCTTC
.,.,TRBV5-1,TRBJ2-4,CASSLVGTSEAIQYF,TGCGCCAGCAGCTTGGTAGGGACTTCGGAGGCCATTCAGTACTTC
few,TRBD1,TRBV7-2,TRBJ2-5,CASSLGGGATGGTQYF,TGTGCCAGCAGCTTAGGGGGCGGGGCCACAGGGGGGACCCAGTACTTC
.,TRBD2,TRBV5-1,TRBJ2-3,CASSLGASGNTDTQYF,TGCGCCAGCAGCTTGGGAGCTAGCGGGAACACAGATACGCAGTATTTT
.,TRBD1,TRBV6-1,TRBJ1-1,CASRQGEAFF,TGTGCCAGCAGACAGGGGGAAGCTTTCTTT
.,.,TRBV7-2,TRBJ1-1,CASSLGDGAKAEAFF,TGTGCCAGCAGCTTAGGCGACGGAGCCAAGGCTGAAGCTTTCTTT
once,.,TRBV27,TRBJ1-5,CASSSTGFNQPQHF,TGTGCCAGCAGTTCAACAGGTTTCAATCAGCCCCAGCATTTT
.,.,TRBV5-5,TRBJ1-1,CASSYYSLGNTEAFF,TGTGCCAGCAGTTATTACAGCTTAGGGAACACTGAAGCTTTCTTT
.,TRBD1,TRBV28,TRBJ1-2,CASTRTGTGSLGYTF,TGTGCCAGCACTCGAACCGGGACAGGGTCTCTTGGCTACACCTTC
.,.,TRBV28,TRBJ2-7,CASSLSGYEQYF,TGTGCCAGCAGTTTATCAGGGTACGAGCAGTACTTC
.,TRBD1,TRBV5-4,TRBJ1-1,CASSLQGARGPEAFF,TGTGCCAGCAGCTTACAGGGGGCGCGTGGTCCTGAAGCTTTCTTT
.,.,TRBV6-1,TRBJ2-2,CASSARLPNTGELFF,TGTGCCAGCAGTGCGCGGCTACCGAACACCGGGGAGCTGTTTTTT
.,TRBD1,TRBV2,TRBJ2-6,CASRTGNSGANVLTF,TGTGCCAGCAGGACAGGGAACTCTGGGGCCAACGTCCTGACTTTC
.,.,TRBV19,TRBJ2-1,CASGGFYEQFF,TGTGCCAGCGGGGGTTTCTATGAGCAGTTCTTC
.,.,TRBV7-3,TRBJ2-1,CASSLLAVSYNEQFF,TGTGCCAGCAGCTTATTGGCGGTTTCCTACAATGAGCAGTTCTTC
.,.,TRBV28,TRBJ2-1,CASSSEPGAQFF,TGTGCCAGCAGTTCGGAACCGGGAGCACAGTTCTTC
.,.,TRBV14,TRBJ1-1,CASSQLRGSEAFF,TGTGCCAGCAGCCAATTAAGGGGTTCCGAAGCTTTCTTT
.,.,TRBV5-4,TRBJ2-7,CASSLGNRYEQYF,TGTGCCAGCAGCTTGGGTAACAGATACGAGCAGTACTTC
.,.,TRBV30,TRBJ1-1,CAWQGFGEAFF,TGTGCCTGGCAGGGTTTCGGAGAAGCTTTCTTT
.,TRBD1,TRBV11-2,TRBJ2-2,CASSLSPRGQGNTGELFF,TGTGCCAGCAGCTTATCCCCAAGGGGACAGGGTAACACCGGGGAGCTGTTTTTT
.,TRBD2,TRBV11-2,TRBJ2-1,CASSLMLTSGRNINEQFF,TGTGCCAGCAGCTTAATGCTGACTAGCGGGAGAAATATAAATGAGCAGTTCTTC
.,TRBD2,TRBV4-2,TRBJ2-1,CASSQDRSGAFKYNEQFF,TGTGCCAGCAGCCAAGATCGGAGCGGGGCCTTTAAATACAATGAGCAGTTCTTC
once,TRBD1,TRBV27,TRBJ2-1,CASSFRTGGLPPYNEQFF,TGTGCCAGCAGTTTCCGGACAGGGGGGCTCCCTCCCTACAATGAGCAGTTCTTC
.,.,TRBV10-2,TRBJ1-5,CASSVREWNQPQHF,TGCGCCAGCAGTGTCCGAGAGTGGAATCAGCCCCAGCATTTT
.,TRBD2,TRBV9,TRBJ2-3,CASSPRRGGTSSTDTQYF,TGTGCCAGCAGCCCCCGGCGGGGGGGGACCTCTAGCACAGATACGCAGTATTTT
.,TRBD2,TRBV6-6,TRBJ2-1,CASTSGSAYNEQFF,TGTGCCAGCACCAGCGGGAGCGCCTACAATGAGCAGTTCTTC
.,.,TRBV15,TRBJ2-7,CATSKTGFEQYF,TGTGCCACCAGCAAAACAGGGTTCGAGCAGTACTTC
.,TRBD2,TRBV28,TRBJ2-1,CASRNSGLAPSNEQFF,TGTGCCAGCAGGAACTCGGGACTAGCGCCCAGCAATGAGCAGTTCTTC
.,TRBD2,TRBV7-9,TRBJ2-3,CSSISLGGGAGDTQYF,TGTTCCAGCATCTCTCTAGGCGGGGGGGCCGGAGATACGCAGTATTTT
.,TRBD2,TRBV18,TRBJ2-1,CASSPETSRNEQFF,TGTGCCAGCTCGCCGGAGACTAGCCGCAATGAGCAGTTCTTC
.,.,TRBV19,TRBJ2-1,CASRINQGNEQFF,TGTGCCAGTAGAATTAATCAGGGGAATGAGCAGTTCTTC
.,.,TRBV7-9,TRBJ1-4,CASSFFLTGHNEKLFF,TGTGCCAGCAGCTTCTTTTTGACAGGTCATAATGAAAAACTGTTTTTT
once,TRBD2,TRBV9,TRBJ2-1,CASSPLAGDYNEQFF,TGTGCCAGCAGTCCGCTAGCGGGAGACTACAATGAGCAGTTCTTC
.,.,TRBV5-1,TRBJ2-3,CASGPGYLTDTQYF,TGCGCCAGTGGGCCTGGGTATTTGACAGATACGCAGTATTTT
few,TRBD1,TRBV9,TRBJ1-3,CASSGTGNSGNTIYF,TGTGCCAGCAGCGGGACAGGGAACTCTGGAAACACCATATATTTT
.,.,TRBV7-2,TRBJ2-2,CASSFGQGANTGELFF,TGTGCCAGCAGCTTCGGGCAGGGCGCGAACACCGGGGAGCTGTTTTTT
once,TRBD1,TRBV19,TRBJ2-7,CASSSLPGTGAYEQYF,TGTGCCAGTAGCTCCTTACCCGGGACAGGGGCCTACGAGCAGTACTTC
.,.,TRBV5-6,TRBJ2-1,CASSLGLPGNEQFF,TGTGCCAGCAGCTTAGGTTTACCAGGGAATGAGCAGTTCTTC
.,.,TRBV5-1,TRBJ2-5,CASSWEGGDQETQYF,TGCGCCAGCAGCTGGGAGGGGGGGGATCAAGAGACCCAGTACTTC